Below, 32 T cell receptor beta chains from the same sample are listed, as sequenced in a study of cytomegalovirus exposure and HLA in healthy donors. The PCR ran on 60 Vbeta and 13 Jbeta primers. The table came from immunoSEQ multiplex PCR; TCRdb's copy has only in-frame clones and leaves some out. This table holds about 120,000 clones, approximately 75% found once. The sequenced material came from PBMCs. These receptor sequences come from a woman in her forties or fifties in good health and CMV-seronegative.

The rearrangement links TRBV10-3 to TRBJ2-5; tentative D call: TRBD2 (6 bases). The germline CDR1 and CDR2 sequences are ENHRY and SYGVKD. V lost 8 bases to trimming and J lost 5 bases, with 15 bases between them. The CDR3 runs 13 residues. The CDR3 DNA reads as TGTGCCATCGGGACGGAGGGCCTGGAGACCCAGTACTTC. Amino acids: CAIGTEGLETQYF.

The genes are TRBV7-9 and TRBJ2-7; TRBD2 aligns across 8 bases. V was pared by 8 bases and J by 3 bases, with 9 bases of the junction left unmatched. The CDR3 is 14 amino acids. CDR1 is SEHNR, CDR2 FQNEAQ, per germline (reference sequence). The CDR3 DNA sequence: TGTGCCAGCCGGGGGAGCGGGAGAATCTACGAGCAGTACTTC. Amino acid sequence: CASRGSGRIYEQYF.

This clone was counted a few times. V and J are TRBV21-1 and TRBJ1-2; the table's D call, TRBD1, was not checked against the DNA. TRBV21-1 corresponds to a pseudogene. This CDR3 comprises 15 residues. The CDR3 coding sequence is TGTGCCAGCAGCAAAGGTAAGCCAGGGGGCTATGGCTACACCTTC. Translated: CASSKGKPGGYGYTF.

This rearrangement joins TRBV10-1 to TRBJ2-3, with 10 nucleotides matching TRBD2. Per germline, CDR1 WNHNN and CDR2 SYGVQD (reference sequence). With V trimmed by 7 bases and J by 2 bases, 6 bases remained unmatched. This CDR3 comprises 15 residues. The DNA for the CDR3 is TGCGCCAGCATTGGGACTAGCGAAGTCACAGATACGCAGTATTTT. Its protein is CASIGTSEVTDTQYF.

This clone was seen once. This sequence joins TRBV7-2 and TRBJ2-5; a weak D match, TRBD2 (5 bases). CDR3 size: 14 residues. Germline V gives CDR1 SGHTA, CDR2 FQGNSA. V gave up 2 bases and J gave up 5 bases, with 12 bases separating them. Here the CDR3 reads CASSLSPSMETQYF. The CDR3 region has the DNA TGTGCCAGCAGCTTATCGCCTAGCATGGAGACCCAGTACTTC.

This chain connects TRBV6-6 to TRBJ1-2; no reliable D call. V gave up 4 bases and J gave up 3 bases, with 12 bases separating them. The CDR3 loop spans 14 amino acids. From germline, CDR1 is MNHNY and CDR2 SVGAGI (reference sequence). CDR3 nucleotides: TGTGCCAGCAGTTGGAGGTTATCCGACTATGGCTACACCTTC. It yields the protein CASSWRLSDYGYTF.

The gene calls are TRBV5-1 and TRBJ2-1; 9 nucleotides agree with TRBD1. The V segment lost 4 bases and the J segment 3 bases; nucleotides outside the gene matches: 5. Germline V gene data show CDR1 as SGHRS and CDR2 as YFSETQ. The CDR3 contains 15 residues. CDR3 sequence: CASSPGQGNYNEQFF. The CDR3 DNA is TGCGCCAGCAGCCCCGGACAGGGGAACTACAATGAGCAGTTCTTC.

This clone has only a few counts. The V gene is TRBV7-9, the J gene TRBJ2-7; 9 bases are a match to TRBD1. Germline trimming cut 5 bases from V and 4 bases from J; bases unmatched to any gene: 6. Germline V lookup: CDR1 SEHNR, CDR2 FQNEAQ (reference sequence). The CDR3 sequence is 14 residues long. This CDR3 is CASSHPGTGYEQYF. The CDR3 DNA sequence: TGTGCCAGCAGCCATCCCGGGACAGGGTACGAGCAGTACTTC.

This rearrangement joins TRBV7-3 to TRBJ2-1; 8 bases map to TRBD1. The V gene end was trimmed by 4 bases and the J gene end by 1 base; junction bases not matched to a gene: 6. The CDR3 sequence is 16 residues long. Germline assignment: CDR1 SGHTA and CDR2 FQGTGA. As DNA, the CDR3 is TGTGCCAGCAGCTGGGGTACAGGGGGGTCCTACAATGAGCAGTTCTTC. Translating it yields CASSWGTGGSYNEQFF.

This chain links TRBV28 with TRBJ1-1; maybe TRBD1 (5 bases). The CDR3 totals 13 residues. The germline gives CDR1 MDHEN, CDR2 SYDVKM. Trimming stripped 7 bases from V and 1 base from J, with 10 bases between. CDR3 amino acids: CASTQRGNTEAFF. The CDR3 DNA sequence: TGTGCCAGCACACAAAGGGGGAACACTGAAGCTTTCTTT.

This sequence joins TRBV28 and TRBJ1-5, with unresolved D. The ends were cut back, 4 bases at V and 0 bases at J, with 10 bases in the middle. CDR1 and CDR2 from the germline V gene are MDHEN and SYDVKM. The CDR3 has 15 amino acids. CDR3 DNA sequence: TGTGCCAGCAGTTCCCCCAGTTTTAGCAATCAGCCCCAGCATTTT. This encodes CASSSPSFSNQPQHF.

The chain links TRBV28 to TRBJ2-7, with 15 bases lining up with TRBD2. The CDR3 consists of 17 residues. Losses at the gene ends were 5 bases for V and 1 base for J; bases not matched to a gene: 6. Germline V gene sequence: CDR1 MDHEN, CDR2 SYDVKM. CDR3 bases: TGTGCCAGCAGTGACCCGGGACTAGCGGGAGGATCCTACGAGCAGTACTTC. Protein: CASSDPGLAGGSYEQYF.

This clone came up a few times. A junction boundary mismatches the germline segment, possibly from a read error. This rearrangement joins TRBV7-7 to TRBJ2-7; TRBD1 matches at 7 bases. The germline CDR1 and CDR2 sequences are SSHAT and FNYEAQ (reference sequence). This CDR3 has 13 residues. DNA of the CDR3: TGTGCTAGCAGCCAGGGGGTCTCCTACGAGCAGTACTTC. It translates to CASSQGVSYEQYF. The full variable domain, completed using reference TRBV7-7 and TRBJ2-7, is GAGVSQSPRYKVTKRGQDVTLRCDPISSHATLYWYQQALGQGPEFLTYFNYEAQPDKSGLPSDRFSAERPEGSISTLTIQRTEQRDSAMYRCASSQGVSYEQYFGPGTRLTVT.

The chain combines TRBV6-7 with TRBJ2-3; possible D gene TRBD2, 6 bases. TRBV6-7 is flagged as an ORF with uncertain function. The CDR3 totals 15 residues. V was clipped by 3 bases and J by 2 bases, with 12 bases between them. CDR3 amino acids: CASSYLTRDTDTQYF. CDR3 nucleotide sequence: TGTGCCAGCAGTTATTTGACGCGGGACACAGATACGCAGTATTTT.

V and J are TRBV5-1 and TRBJ2-1, with 13 bases identical to TRBD2. Trimming at V came to 4 bases and at J to 2 bases, leaving 9 bases not matched to a gene. The CDR3 totals 18 residues. Germline V CDR1 and CDR2: SGHRS, YFSETQ. CDR3: CASSNPTSGRATYNEQFF. The DNA of the CDR3 is TGCGCCAGCAGCAACCCAACTAGCGGGAGGGCCACCTACAATGAGCAGTTCTTC.

The chain joins TRBV28 to TRBJ2-7, with D unresolved. CDR3 size: 12 residues. V shed 3 bases and J shed 10 bases, with 13 bases lying between them. Germline V gene data show CDR1 as MDHEN and CDR2 as SYDVKM. CDR3: CASSFGGYSQYF. For the CDR3, the DNA is TGTGCCAGCAGTTTCGGTGGTTACAGCCAGTACTTC.

This chain uses TRBV6-5 with TRBJ2-3; D remains unclear. This CDR3 is built from 15 residues. Germline-derived CDR1 and CDR2 are MNHEY and SVGAGI. V was clipped by 0 bases and J by 6 bases, with 13 bases between them. CDR3 DNA sequence: TGTGCCAGCAGTTACTCGTATGGCCAACCTGATACGCAGTATTTT. This sequence encodes CASSYSYGQPDTQYF.

The V call is TRBV9, the J call TRBJ2-1; TRBD2 matches at 9 bases. This CDR3 spans 15 amino acids. With V trimmed by 0 bases and J by 8 bases, 6 bases remained unmatched. Per germline, CDR1 SGDLS and CDR2 YYNGEE. The CDR3 nucleotides are TGTGCCAGCAGCGTAGGGGCTAGCGGGATTGATGAGCAGTTCTTC. Protein: CASSVGASGIDEQFF.

This clone appeared a few times. The sample carries other DNA sequences with the same CDR3. The rearrangement uses TRBV19 and TRBJ1-5; D is undetermined. CDR3 size: 14 residues. Germline CDR1 and CDR2: LNHDA and SQIVND (reference sequence). V lost 6 bases and J lost 2, with 11 bases in between. CDR3 in amino acids: CASSGVGGNQPQHF. The CDR3 region has the DNA TGTGCCAGTAGCGGCGTCGGGGGCAATCAGCCCCAGCATTTT.

The CDR3 loop is CASGGPRYEQYF. CDR3 bases: TGTGCCAGCGGTGGTCCGCGGTACGAGCAGTACTTC. The genes are TRBV28 and TRBJ2-5; D is ambiguous. The J call may be mistaken, given a closer DNA end match to TRBJ2-7. The length of the CDR3 is 12 residues. Per germline, CDR1 MDHEN and CDR2 SYDVKM.

A word on this clone: The junction departs from germline at one end; a sequencing error may be responsible. This sequence joins TRBV13 and TRBJ1-2, with 9 bases aligning to TRBD1. The CDR3 sequence is 15 residues long. The germline V gene has CDR1 PRHDT and CDR2 FYEKMQ (reference sequence). The CDR3 protein is CAGSPGTGYGHGYTF. CDR3 in DNA: TGTGCCGGCAGCCCCGGGACAGGGTACGGTCATGGCTACACCTTC.

This chain connects TRBV30 to TRBJ2-2, with TRBD2 matching 9 bases. This CDR3 region has 15 residues. Unmatched junction bases numbered 9, after V lost 1 base and J lost 9 bases. Germline CDR1 reads GTSNPN; CDR2 reads SVGIG (reference sequence). The CDR3 DNA sequence: TGTGCCTGGAGTGAACTTCTGCGGGAGGGAAGGGAGCTGTTTTTT. Amino acid sequence: CAWSELLREGRELFF.

This clone was counted only a few times. The chain joins TRBV27 to TRBJ2-1, with a possible D match to TRBD2 (6 bases). V was trimmed by 5 bases and J by 6 bases, leaving 17 bases between them. This CDR3 has 15 residues. Per the germline V gene, CDR1 is MNHEY and CDR2 is SMNVEV (reference sequence). CDR3 nucleotides: TGTGCCAGCAGTGAACCGGGACTCGGGATCAATGAGCAGTTCTTC. Translating it yields CASSEPGLGINEQFF.

The chain uses TRBV2 and TRBJ1-2; D possibly corresponds to TRBD1 (6 bases). Germline V lookup: CDR1 SNHLY, CDR2 FYNNEI. CDR3 size: 13 residues. V lost 6 bases and J lost 8, with 16 bases in between. The CDR3 sequence: CASSSLGGYGYTF. Written as DNA, the CDR3 is TGTGCCAGCAGCTCGCTAGGGGGTTACGGCTACACCTTC.

The chain employs TRBV28 and TRBJ2-7; 9 positions agree with TRBD2. The CDR3 covers 15 residues. The J segment lost 4 bases and the V segment lost 7 bases, leaving 11 bases of the junction unmatched. CDR1 and CDR2 (germline): MDHEN, SYDVKM. The CDR3 nucleotides read TGTGCCAGCACCCCAGGGGGGCTAGCGGGATACGAGCAGTACTTC. Translation: CASTPGGLAGYEQYF.

This chain uses TRBV28 with TRBJ1-1; D is possibly TRBD1 (5 bases). Trimming took 6 bases from V and 4 from J, leaving 12 bases between them. The CDR3 covers 13 residues. Germline CDR1 and CDR2: MDHEN and SYDVKM. As DNA, the CDR3 is TGTGCCAGCAGCCCCGGGGGGGTCACTGAAGCTTTCTTT. This sequence encodes CASSPGGVTEAFF.

The chain is built from TRBV27 and TRBJ2-7; D may be TRBD1 (6 bases). Trimming removed 6 bases at V and 2 bases at J, with 14 bases between. The CDR3 loop spans 14 amino acids. Germline-derived CDR1 and CDR2 are MNHEY and SMNVEV (reference sequence). The CDR3 sequence: CASSKTGDPYEQYF. CDR3 nucleotides: TGTGCCAGCAGCAAGACAGGTGACCCCTACGAGCAGTACTTC.

The chain recombines TRBV28 with TRBJ2-7, with 7 positions matching TRBD2. The ends lost 3 bases at V and 7 bases at J; junction bases unmatched: 9. The CDR3 length is 14 residues. The germline gives CDR1 MDHEN, CDR2 SYDVKM. The CDR3 DNA is TGTGCCAGCAGTTTGTTTCTAGCGGTCCGGGAGCAGTACTTC. The encoded protein is CASSLFLAVREQYF.

CDR3 sequence: CASSRDTGFGGEKLFF. The CDR3 DNA is TGCGCCAGCAGCCGAGACACAGGGTTCGGTGGTGAAAAACTGTTTTTT. The chain links TRBV4-1 to TRBJ1-4; tentatively, D is TRBD1 (6 bases). The CDR3 has 16 residues. The germline V and J ends were trimmed by 4 bases and 7 bases, with 19 bases remaining between them. The germline CDR1 and CDR2 sequences are MGHRA and YSYEKL.

The J gene is TRBJ2-7, the V gene TRBV9; TRBD1 matches 7 bases. Germline CDR1 reads SGDLS; CDR2 reads YYNGEE. J was trimmed by 0 bases and V by 3 bases; bases with no gene match: 6. The CDR3 spans 15 residues. CDR3 nucleotide sequence: TGTGCCAGCAGCGCAACAGGGGTCAGCTCCTACGAGCAGTACTTC. This sequence encodes CASSATGVSSYEQYF.

The sample holds a few counts of this clone. The rearrangement joins TRBV19 to TRBJ2-1; 8 nucleotides agree with TRBD2. The V and J ends lost 3 bases and 4 bases, in that order; junction bases with no gene match: 5. Germline values: CDR1 LNHDA, CDR2 SQIVND (reference sequence). The CDR3 runs to 15 residues. CDR3 sequence (DNA): TGTGCCAGTAGTATCTCCGGACTAGCTTACAATGAGCAGTTCTTC. Its translation is CASSISGLAYNEQFF.

The chain joins TRBV6-1 to TRBJ1-4, with D possibly being TRBD1 (6 bases). Germline CDR1 reads MNHNS; CDR2 reads SASEGT. Trimming pared 4 bases from V and 3 bases from J, leaving 12 bases between. There are 15 residues in the CDR3. Written as DNA, the CDR3 is TGTGCCAGCAGTGGAATGGCAGGGGCTAATGAAAAACTGTTTTTT. Amino acids: CASSGMAGANEKLFF.